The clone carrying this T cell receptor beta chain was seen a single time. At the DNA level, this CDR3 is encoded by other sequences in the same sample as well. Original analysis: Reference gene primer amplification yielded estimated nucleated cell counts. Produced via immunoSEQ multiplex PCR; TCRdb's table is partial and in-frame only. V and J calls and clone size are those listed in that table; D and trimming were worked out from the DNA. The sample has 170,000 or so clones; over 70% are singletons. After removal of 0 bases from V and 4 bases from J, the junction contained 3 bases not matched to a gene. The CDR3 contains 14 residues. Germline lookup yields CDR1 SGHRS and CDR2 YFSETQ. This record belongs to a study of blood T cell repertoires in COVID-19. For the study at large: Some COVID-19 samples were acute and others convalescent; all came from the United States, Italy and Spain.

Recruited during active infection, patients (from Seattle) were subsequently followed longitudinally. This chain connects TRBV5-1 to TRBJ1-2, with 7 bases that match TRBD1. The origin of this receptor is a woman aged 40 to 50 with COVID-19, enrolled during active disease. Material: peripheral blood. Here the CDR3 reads CASSLEGTAYGYTF. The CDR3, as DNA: TGCGCCAGCAGCTTGGAGGGGACAGCCTATGGCTACACCTTC.